A single sample gave rise to the 20 T cell receptor beta chains below, sequenced in a study of blood T cell repertoires in COVID-19. Clones were sequenced by immunoSEQ multiplex PCR, and TCRdb holds only the in-frame ones, with some missing. The sample has around 180,000 clones; less than 90% are singletons. Sequenced input: peripheral blood. These receptors were collected from a man in his 70s with active or convalescent COVID-19.

The genes are TRBV6-4 and TRBJ1-1; D is ambiguous. Deletions cut 3 bases from V and 1 base from J, with 6 bases between. The length of the CDR3 is 13 residues. Germline CDR1 MRHNA, CDR2 SNTAGT. The CDR3 DNA sequence: TGTGCCAGCAGTGATAGCCAGAACACTGAAGCTTTCTTT. Protein sequence: CASSDSQNTEAFF.

This clone appeared once. This chain connects TRBV11-2 to TRBJ2-7; 16 bases match TRBD2. The germline V gene encodes CDR1 SGHAT and CDR2 FQNNGV. The CDR3 sequence is 18 residues long. V was pared by 3 bases and J by 5 bases, with 10 bases of the junction left unmatched. The CDR3 DNA is TGTGCCAGCAGCTTGGGACTAGCGGGAGGGGCAGCCAGAGACGAGCAGTACTTC. Residues: CASSLGLAGGAARDEQYF.

This clone was seen only a few times. This chain joins TRBV28 and TRBJ2-2; 8 nucleotides agree with TRBD1. The junction had 14 bases not matched to a gene; V was cut back by 7 bases and J by 4 bases. Per the germline V gene, CDR1 is MDHEN and CDR2 is SYDVKM. The CDR3 loop spans 17 amino acids. The CDR3 nucleotides read TGTGCCAGCACCTGGGGGCAGGGGGCGCGGGTCACCGGGGAGCTGTTTTTT. This codes for CASTWGQGARVTGELFF.

This clone was seen a single time. The rearrangement joins TRBV14 to TRBJ1-3; no definite D call. Looked up from germline, CDR1 is SGHDN and CDR2 is FVKESK. V lost 1 base and J lost 9, with 13 bases in between. The CDR3 loop spans 14 amino acids. The CDR3 here is CASSQGLTGATIYF. CDR3 in DNA: TGTGCCAGCAGCCAAGGACTAACCGGAGCCACCATATATTTT.

This chain joins TRBV9 and TRBJ2-1; D perhaps matches TRBD2 (6 bases). The CDR3 has 17 residues. Trimming shortened V by 2 bases and J by 6 bases, and 21 bases separated the two germline ends. Per germline, CDR1 SGDLS and CDR2 YYNGEE. The CDR3 DNA reads TGTGCCAGCAGCGTCGTCCCGGGAGTCCCACGAGGCAATGAGCAGTTCTTC. Encoded protein: CASSVVPGVPRGNEQFF. Full variable domain (rest looked up from reference TRBV9 and TRBJ2-1): DSGVTQTPKHLITATGQRVTLRCSPRSGDLSVYWYQQSLDQGLQFLIQYYNGEERAKGNILERFSAQQFPDLHSELNLSSLELGDSALYFCASSVVPGVPRGNEQFFGPGTRLTVL.

The gene calls are TRBV2 and TRBJ1-1, with 7 bases lining up with TRBD1. Germline V lookup: CDR1 SNHLY, CDR2 FYNNEI. V lost 7 bases and J lost 1; bases outside the gene matches: 3. The CDR3 sequence is 13 residues long. The CDR3: CASMRDRNTEAFF. The DNA of the CDR3 is TGTGCCAGCATGAGGGACAGGAACACTGAAGCTTTCTTT.

The chain joins TRBV7-9 to TRBJ2-1; 10 nucleotides agree with TRBD2. The V and J ends lost 2 bases and 4 bases, in that order; junction bases with no gene match: 2. CDR1 and CDR2 (germline): SEHNR, FQNEAQ (reference sequence). CDR3 length: 15 amino acids. The CDR3 region is CASSLTSGIYNEQFF. CDR3 bases: TGTGCCAGCAGCTTAACTAGCGGGATATACAATGAGCAGTTCTTC.

The V gene is TRBV15, the J gene TRBJ1-1, with 10 nucleotides matching TRBD1. V trimming: 4 bases; J trimming: 6 bases; junction bases outside the gene matches: 8. The CDR3 has 15 residues. The germline CDR1 and CDR2 sequences are LNHNV and YYDKDF (reference sequence). The CDR3 is CATSTPGQGKAEAFF. CDR3 in DNA: TGTGCCACCAGCACTCCGGGACAGGGGAAGGCTGAAGCTTTCTTT.

The V and J genes are TRBV4-1 and TRBJ1-3; 7 bases line up with TRBD1. Germline-derived CDR1 and CDR2 are MGHRA and YSYEKL. V was clipped by 0 bases and J by 0 bases; unmatched bases: 11. CDR3 length equals 19 residues. CDR3 loop: CASSQEQRSTGNSGNTIYF. The CDR3 region has the DNA TGCGCCAGCAGCCAAGAGCAGAGATCGACAGGGAACTCTGGAAACACCATATATTTT.

For this clone: One end of the junction does not line up with germline, which may come from a read error. The gene calls are TRBV9 and TRBJ2-7, with 7 bases lining up with TRBD1. Germline CDR1 and CDR2: SGDLS and YYNGEE. The CDR3 contains 10 residues. CDR3 amino acids: CASSGTGERF. As DNA, the CDR3 is TGTGCCAGCAGCGGGACAGGTGAGCGTTTC.

For this clone: Its ends do not fully match the called genes, so a read error is possible. The chain employs TRBV6-1 and TRBJ1-2; D is ambiguous. The CDR3 totals 13 residues. Germline V gene sequence: CDR1 MNHNS, CDR2 SASEGT. This chain's CDR3 is CASNEQISYGYTF. The CDR3 nucleotides read TGTGCCAGCAATGAACAGATTTCCTATGGCTACACCTTC.

This clone was seen a single time. The V call is TRBV4-1, the J call TRBJ1-1; TRBD1 matches 7 bases. Trimming cost V 0 bases and J 1 base; bases outside gene matches: 20. Germline CDR1 is MGHRA and CDR2 is YSYEKL. This CDR3 spans 21 amino acids. In DNA form, the CDR3 reads TGCGCCAGCAGCCAAGAAAGGAACTTACAGGGGTTAAGTTTGGGGAACACTGAAGCTTTCTTT. It specifies CASSQERNLQGLSLGNTEAFF.

The genes are TRBV3-1 (or the pseudogene TRBV3-2) and TRBJ2-1; D unclear. Germline CDR1 LGHDT, CDR2 YNNKEL (reference sequence). The CDR3 runs to 15 residues. With 0 bases removed from V and 0 bases from J, the gap between germline ends came to 6 bases. The CDR3 region has the DNA TGTGCCAGCAGCCAAGATTCCCACTCCTACAATGAGCAGTTCTTC. This gives the protein CASSQDSHSYNEQFF.

Here the CDR3 reads CATSDPRQGSNQPQHF. CDR3 nucleotides: TGTGCCACCAGTGACCCCCGACAGGGATCAAATCAGCCCCAGCATTTT. The chain combines TRBV24-1 with TRBJ1-5, with 7 bases that match TRBD1. Germline CDR1 is KGHDR and CDR2 is SFDVKD. V shed 4 bases, J shed 4 bases, and the junction held 9 bases outside the gene matches. The CDR3 contains 16 residues.

The chain combines TRBV6-5 with TRBJ1-1, with D perhaps matching TRBD1 (6 bases). The CDR3 length is 16 residues. CDR1 MNHEY and CDR2 SVGAGI come from the germline V gene. V was pared by 0 bases and J by 3 bases, with 14 bases between. The CDR3 loop is CASSYSGQGRDTEAFF. In DNA, the CDR3 is TGTGCCAGCAGTTACTCGGGGCAGGGGAGGGACACTGAAGCTTTCTTT.

The V call is TRBV7-2, the J call TRBJ1-1; D is perhaps TRBD1 (5 bases). Per germline, CDR1 SGHTA and CDR2 FQGNSA. V lost 2 bases to trimming and J lost 5 bases, with 9 bases between them. The CDR3 spans 13 residues. The CDR3: CASSLRQRTEAFF. The CDR3 DNA is TGTGCCAGCAGCTTACGACAGCGAACTGAAGCTTTCTTT.

This clone was detected only a few times. The rearrangement uses TRBV9 and TRBJ2-5; tentative D call: TRBD1 (5 bases). V lost 0 bases and J lost 5, with 14 bases in between. This CDR3 comprises 15 residues. Germline V gives CDR1 SGDLS, CDR2 YYNGEE. The CDR3 DNA is TGTGCCAGCAGCGTAGCTATAGGACATGAGGAGACCCAGTACTTC. This gives the protein CASSVAIGHEETQYF.

In its sample, this clone was seen once. The chain recombines TRBV18 with TRBJ1-6; 10 nucleotides match TRBD1. This CDR3 is built from 15 residues. The junction had 7 bases not matched to a gene; V was cut back by 3 bases and J by 11 bases. In germline, CDR1 is KGHSH, CDR2 LQKENI. This CDR3 is CASSPDRGRMTPLHF. The CDR3 bases are TGTGCCAGCTCACCGGACAGGGGGAGAATGACACCCCTCCACTTT.

As for this clone: An end of the junction does not agree with germline; a read error may underlie this. The chain is built from TRBV2 and TRBJ2-4; 7 bases agree with TRBD1. This CDR3 spans 14 amino acids. Germline CDR1 reads SNHLY; CDR2 reads FYNNEI. In DNA, the CDR3 is TGTGCCAGCAGTGAAGAGTTAGGATCCTACAGGGGATTTTTC. It specifies CASSEELGSYRGFF.

The genes are TRBV28 and TRBJ1-5, with a possible D match to TRBD1 (5 bases). CDR1 MDHEN and CDR2 SYDVKM come from the germline V gene. The V end lost 2 bases, the J end lost 4 bases, and 21 bases lay between the germline ends. This CDR3 spans 18 amino acids. CDR3 nucleotides: TGTGCCAGCAGTTTACCAAGCGGGACTTCCAGGACTAATCAGCCCCAGCATTTT. Protein product: CASSLPSGTSRTNQPQHF.